This passage covers 19 T cell receptor beta chains from one sample sequenced in a study of T cells in Graves' hyperthyroidism and ophthalmopathy. Amplification targeted TCR beta CDR3 regions from RNA transcripts. When the TCR CDR3 underwent first-round RT-PCR, the HTBI primer set was used. MiXCR, run by TCRdb on the multiplex PCR reads, gives a single entry per CDR3 protein. Of 20,000 to 30,000 distinct CDR3 sequences in the sample, around 54% were seen once. Sequenced input: blood. All receptors derive from a woman in her 40s with Graves' hyperthyroidism that later progressed to Graves' ophthalmopathy.

CDR3 sequence (DNA): TGTGCCACCAGCAGCACCCGTGGGGGGAGGGGCTCCTACAATGAGCAGTTCTTC. Its protein is CATSSTRGGRGSYNEQFF. This chain links TRBV15 with TRBJ2-1; 7 nucleotides align to TRBD2. The V segment lost 3 bases and the J segment 0 bases; nucleotides outside the gene matches: 11. Germline values: CDR1 LNHNV, CDR2 YYDKDF (reference sequence). This CDR3 is built from 18 residues.

This clonotype came up many times. The chain carries TRBV11-2 and TRBJ2-7; D gene uncertain. The V gene lost 5 bases and the J gene lost 3 bases, with 23 bases spanning the gap. Germline CDR1 reads SGHAT; CDR2 reads FQNNGV. CDR3 length: 17 amino acids. The CDR3 DNA reads as TGTGCCAGCAGCACCGTCAAGGGTCATAAGGTCGGCTACGAGCAGTACTTC. Translation: CASSTVKGHKVGYEQYF.

The genes are TRBV2 and TRBJ2-3, with TRBD1 as a possible D gene (5 bases). Germline lookup yields CDR1 SNHLY and CDR2 FYNNEI. Trimming cost V 4 bases and J 2 bases, with 13 bases left between them. CDR3 length: 15 residues. Here the CDR3 DNA reads TGTGCCAGCAGTGGTGAGAGACAGATCACAGATACGCAGTATTTT. Translating it yields CASSGERQITDTQYF. Combining the CDR3 with reference TRBV2 and TRBJ2-3 gives the whole variable domain EPEVTQTPSHQVTQMGQEVILRCVPISNHLYFYWYRQILGQKVEFLVSFYNNEISEKSEIFDDQFSVERPDGSNFTLKIRSTKLEDSAMYFCASSGERQITDTQYFGPGTRLTVL.

V and J are TRBV20-1 and TRBJ1-2; a possible D gene is TRBD1 (6 bases). The CDR3 is 12 residues long. CDR1 is DFQATT, CDR2 SNEGSKA, per germline (reference sequence). CDR3 residues: CSPLGGFYGYTF. The CDR3 nucleotides are TGCAGCCCGCTAGGGGGATTCTATGGCTACACCTTC.

The chain carries TRBV4-1 and TRBJ1-1; D uncertain. Germline-derived CDR1 and CDR2 are MGHRA and YSYEKL. The ends were cut back, 1 base at V and 7 bases at J, with 7 bases in the middle. CDR3 length: 12 residues. The CDR3 DNA reads as TGCGCCAGCAGCCAAGGAGACCGTGAAGCTTTCTTT. Protein sequence: CASSQGDREAFF.

This clonotype was recorded at least ten times. The chain combines TRBV7-3 with TRBJ1-1, with D possibly being TRBD1 (6 bases). Germline V gives CDR1 SGHTA, CDR2 FQGTGA. This CDR3 has 14 amino acids. V lost 8 bases to trimming and J lost 5 bases, with 18 bases between them. The CDR3: CASSSGRGGTEAFF. The CDR3 DNA follows: TGTGCCAGCTCAAGCGGCAGGGGAGGGACTGAAGCTTTCTTT.

The rearrangement uses TRBV20-1 and TRBJ2-1; D is undetermined. CDR3 size: 12 residues. V was shortened by 6 bases and J by 3 bases, with 9 bases between the two germline ends. Germline loops: CDR1 DFQATT, CDR2 SNEGSKA (reference sequence). The CDR3 sequence: CSAYRRYNEQFF. CDR3 DNA sequence: TGCAGTGCATACCGACGCTACAATGAGCAGTTCTTC.

This chain links TRBV20-1 with TRBJ1-1, with D possibly TRBD1 on 5 matching bases. Germline assignment: CDR1 DFQATT and CDR2 SNEGSKA (reference sequence). With 0 bases removed from V and 3 bases from J, the gap between germline ends came to 17 bases. The CDR3 covers 16 residues. The DNA of the CDR3 is TGCAGTGCTAGAGATTCCGACCGGGCGGGACACACTGAAGCTTTCTTT. It translates to CSARDSDRAGHTEAFF.

The gene calls are TRBV19 and TRBJ2-2, with 7 bases lining up with TRBD1. Germline V gene sequence: CDR1 LNHDA, CDR2 SQIVND (reference sequence). The junction had 8 bases not matched to a gene; V was cut back by 3 bases and J by 4 bases. The CDR3 has 16 amino acids. The CDR3: CASSIGDRVRTGELFF. The CDR3, as DNA: TGTGCCAGTAGTATCGGTGACAGGGTACGCACCGGGGAGCTGTTTTTT.

Ten or more counts support this clonotype. CDR3 amino acids: CASSLDGGVGTEAFF. The CDR3 DNA is TGTGCCAGCAGCTTAGATGGGGGAGTTGGCACTGAAGCTTTCTTT. This chain connects TRBV11-2 to TRBJ1-1; D is perhaps TRBD1 (5 bases). The CDR3 is made up of 15 amino acids. V was clipped by 0 bases and J by 4 bases, with 12 bases between them. The germline gives CDR1 SGHAT, CDR2 FQNNGV.

In regard to this clonotype: A much bigger clone sits one base away, suggesting this may be a read error. The chain has TRBV4-1 and TRBJ1-2; 10 bases are shared with TRBD1. In germline, CDR1 is MGHRA, CDR2 YSYEKL. The J segment lost 4 bases and the V segment lost 1 base, leaving 6 bases of the junction unmatched. This CDR3 is built from 16 residues. DNA of the CDR3: TGCGCCAGCAGCCAAGCCGGACAGGGGGAGGTCTATGGCTACACCTTC. This encodes CASSQAGQGEVYGYTF.

The rearrangement links TRBV20-1 to TRBJ2-7; 7 bases align to TRBD2. The junction had 25 bases not matched to a gene; V was cut back by 3 bases and J by 5 bases. The CDR3 has 19 residues. Germline V lookup: CDR1 DFQATT, CDR2 SNEGSKA (reference sequence). The CDR3 here is CSASFLVGSGSFGVHEQYF. In nucleotides, the CDR3 is TGCAGTGCTAGCTTTTTAGTGGGTAGCGGGTCATTTGGAGTCCACGAGCAGTACTTC.

The V gene is TRBV20-1, the J gene TRBJ1-1, with 8 positions matching TRBD1. CDR3 size: 15 residues. Germline CDR1 DFQATT, CDR2 SNEGSKA (reference sequence). With 3 bases clipped from V and 0 bases from J, the junction kept 6 bases outside the gene matches. In DNA form, the CDR3 reads TGCAGTGCTAGCCCGGGACAGGTTTTGAACACTGAAGCTTTCTTT. Protein: CSASPGQVLNTEAFF.

V is TRBV7-9 and J is TRBJ1-2; 7 nucleotides line up with TRBD1. J was trimmed by 2 bases and V by 1 base; bases with no gene match: 13. Germline V gene sequence: CDR1 SEHNR, CDR2 FQNEAQ (reference sequence). The CDR3 spans 18 residues. The CDR3 sequence is CASSLGTGTALLNYGYTF. For the CDR3, the DNA is TGTGCCAGCAGCTTAGGGACCGGGACAGCTCTTCTGAACTATGGCTACACCTTC.

The chain carries TRBV10-3 and TRBJ1-1; the match to TRBD1 covers 10 bases. CDR1 and CDR2 (germline): ENHRY, SYGVKD. Unmatched junction bases numbered 7, after V lost 10 bases and J lost 5 bases. The CDR3 loop spans 13 amino acids. The CDR3 region is CATGTGVRTEAFF. The CDR3 DNA reads as TGTGCCACCGGGACAGGGGTGAGGACTGAAGCTTTCTTT.

V and J are TRBV20-1 and TRBJ2-1, with 9 bases aligning to TRBD2. The CDR3 sequence is 13 residues long. V lost 3 bases and J lost 7; bases outside the gene matches: 4. Germline V gene data show CDR1 as DFQATT and CDR2 as SNEGSKA (reference sequence). DNA of the CDR3: TGCAGTGCTAGCGCTAGCGGGGTAAATGAGCAGTTCTTC. Its translation is CSASASGVNEQFF.

Ten or more counts support this clonotype. The V and J genes are TRBV28 and TRBJ2-7, with D maybe TRBD1 (5 bases). Trimming removed 2 bases from V and 2 bases from J, with 10 bases in between. Germline V CDR1 and CDR2: MDHEN, SYDVKM. The CDR3 consists of 14 residues. As DNA, the CDR3 is TGTGCCAGCAGTTTACCCCAGGGAACCTACGAGCAGTACTTC. This gives the protein CASSLPQGTYEQYF.

This clonotype was seen only a few times. The chain uses TRBV30 and TRBJ2-1; D is perhaps TRBD1 or TRBD2 (6 bases each). There are 16 residues in the CDR3. The germline gives CDR1 GTSNPN, CDR2 SVGIG (reference sequence). Deletions cut 2 bases from V and 7 bases from J, with 21 bases between. CDR3 amino acids: CAWSPTEGGRINEQFF. The CDR3 nucleotides read TGTGCCTGGAGTCCTACTGAGGGGGGCCGTATAAATGAGCAGTTCTTC.

V and J are TRBV7-9 and TRBJ2-3; perhaps D is TRBD1 or TRBD2 (6 bases each). V gave up 8 bases and J gave up 0 bases, with 12 bases separating them. This CDR3 is 14 amino acids long. Germline V lookup: CDR1 SEHNR, CDR2 FQNEAQ (reference sequence). This CDR3 reads CASGRGGSTDTQYF. CDR3 sequence (DNA): TGTGCCAGCGGCCGAGGGGGGAGCACAGATACGCAGTATTTT.